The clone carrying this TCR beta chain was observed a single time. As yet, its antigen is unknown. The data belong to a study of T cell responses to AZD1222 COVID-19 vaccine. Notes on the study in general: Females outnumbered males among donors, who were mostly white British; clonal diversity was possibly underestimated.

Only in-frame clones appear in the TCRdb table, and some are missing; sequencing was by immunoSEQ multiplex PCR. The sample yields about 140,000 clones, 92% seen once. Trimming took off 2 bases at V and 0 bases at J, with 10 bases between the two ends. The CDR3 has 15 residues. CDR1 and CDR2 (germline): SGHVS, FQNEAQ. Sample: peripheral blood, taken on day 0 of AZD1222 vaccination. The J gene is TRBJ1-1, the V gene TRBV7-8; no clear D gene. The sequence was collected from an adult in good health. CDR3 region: CASSLRWQLNTEAFF. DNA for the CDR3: TGTGCCAGCAGCTTAAGGTGGCAGTTGAACACTGAAGCTTTCTTT.